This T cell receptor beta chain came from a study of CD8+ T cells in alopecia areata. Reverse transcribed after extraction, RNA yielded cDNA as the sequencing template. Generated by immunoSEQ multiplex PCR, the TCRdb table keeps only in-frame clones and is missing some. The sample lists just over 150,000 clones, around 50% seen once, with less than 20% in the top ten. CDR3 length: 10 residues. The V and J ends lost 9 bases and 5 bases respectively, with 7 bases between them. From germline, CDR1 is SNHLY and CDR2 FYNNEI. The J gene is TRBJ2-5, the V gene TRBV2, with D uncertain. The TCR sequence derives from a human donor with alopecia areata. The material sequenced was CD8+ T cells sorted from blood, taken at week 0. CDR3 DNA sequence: TGTGCCAGTGCTGGGGAGACCCAGTACTTC. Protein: CASAGETQYF.